Listed below are T cell receptor beta chains from one sample, sequenced in a study of cytomegalovirus exposure and HLA in healthy donors. Generated by immunoSEQ multiplex PCR, the TCRdb table keeps only in-frame clones and is missing some. Here the sample spans hundreds of thousands of clones, approximately 79% being singletons. Sequencing used PBMCs. The receptors here all came from a male donor in good health and CMV-seronegative. CDR3s include the opening cysteine and the closing phenylalanine or tryptophan. The D gene is left open where the match is weak. Clone sizes are given selectively: once, few, many, or a class where the clone is expanded.

TRBV6-1	-	TRBJ2-7	TRBD1	TGTGCCAGCAGTGAAGCGTGGGGACAGAACTACGAGCAGTACTTC	CASSEAWGQNYEQYF
TRBV27	few	TRBJ1-5	-	TGTGCCAAGGGATCGACCAGGGTTTCGGATCAGCCCCAGCATTTT	CAKGSTRVSDQPQHF
TRBV29-1	-	TRBJ2-3	TRBD1	TGCAGCGTTGTTGGTGGAGAACAGGGGGTTACAGATACGCAGTATTTT	CSVVGGEQGVTDTQYF
TRBV6-5	-	TRBJ1-1	-	TGTGCCAGCTCCATCCGTTTCGGGGAAGCTTTCTTT	CASSIRFGEAFF
TRBV2	-	TRBJ1-2	-	TGTGCCAGCAGTGAGGCGGGGCGAGGGGACTATGGCTACACCTTC	CASSEAGRGDYGYTF
TRBV4-1	-	TRBJ2-7	-	TGCGCCAGCAGCTTCCGGACAGCCTCCTACGAGCAGTACTTC	CASSFRTASYEQYF
TRBV6-5	-	TRBJ1-1	-	TGTGCCAGCAGTTACGAGGTTGAGGGGGCTGAAGCTTTCTTT	CASSYEVEGAEAFF
TRBV28	few	TRBJ2-1	TRBD2	TGTGCCAGCGGAACCAGGACTAGCGGAAAATACAATGAGCAGTTCTTC	CASGTRTSGKYNEQFF
TRBV5-4	-	TRBJ2-7	TRBD1	TGTGCCAGCAGCTGGTGGGACAGCCCCTACGAGCAGTACTTC	CASSWWDSPYEQYF
TRBV7-9	-	TRBJ1-4	-	TGTGCCAGCAGCTTAGCCCCGACAGGTGTCCGTCGTGGTAATGAAAAACTGTTTTTT	CASSLAPTGVRRGNEKLFF
TRBV28	-	TRBJ1-2	-	TGTGCCAGCAGTCCCCAGGAGGGGCTATACACCTTC	CASSPQEGLYTF
TRBV7-9	-	TRBJ2-3	-	TGTGCCAGTATCCTATATGGAGCGGGCCTCACAGATACGCAGTATTTT	CASILYGAGLTDTQYF
TRBV19	-	TRBJ1-1	-	TGTGCCAGTAGTCCGGTTATTAGGGACATGAACACTGAAGCTTTCTTT	CASSPVIRDMNTEAFF
TRBV10-3	-	TRBJ2-3	-	TGTGCCATCAGTGCGCAGGGAACGGGTGAGGATACGCAGTATTTT	CAISAQGTGEDTQYF
TRBV27	-	TRBJ1-5	TRBD1	TGTGCCAGCAGTCCACAGGGACAGGGCGGCTCGGAGCCCCAGCATTTT	CASSPQGQGGSEPQHF
TRBV27	once	TRBJ2-1	-	TGTGCCAGCAGTTTAGAACAGGGACCTCGGGTTGAGCAGTTCTTC	CASSLEQGPRVEQFF
TRBV7-2	-	TRBJ2-7	-	TGTGCCAGCAGCTCCCGAGGCAAGCAGTACTTC	CASSSRGKQYF
TRBV30	few	TRBJ2-7	-	TGTGCCTGGAGTGTTCTGTCCTACGAGCAGTACTTC	CAWSVLSYEQYF
TRBV28	-	TRBJ1-2	TRBD1	TGTGCCAGCAGTGGGGACAGGGAGGACTATGGCTACACCTTC	CASSGDREDYGYTF
TRBV5-3	-	TRBJ2-1	TRBD2	TGTGCCAGAAGCTGGACTAGCTACAATGAGCAGTTCTTC	CARSWTSYNEQFF
TRBV4-3	-	TRBJ1-1	-	TGCGCCAGCAGCCAAGATCAAGGGGCGAACACTGAAGCTTTCTTT	CASSQDQGANTEAFF
TRBV9	-	TRBJ1-1	TRBD1	TGTGCCAGCGGGGGACAGGGCGGAACTGAAGCTTTCTTT	CASGGQGGTEAFF
TRBV28	-	TRBJ2-1	-	TGCGCCAGCAGTTCAGCTACGGACTACACAGGCTCCTACAATGAGCAGTTCTTC	CASSSATDYTGSYNEQFF
TRBV6-1	-	TRBJ2-7	TRBD1	TGTGCCAGCAGCTATACCCGGACAGGCGCCTACGAGCAGTACTTC	CASSYTRTGAYEQYF
TRBV7-3	-	TRBJ1-6	-	TGTGCCAGCAGCTTAAGGGCCAGCAATAATTCACCCCTCCACTTT	CASSLRASNNSPLHF
TRBV2	-	TRBJ2-7	TRBD1	TGTGCCGACCTCAGGACAGGGAGCTCCTACGAGCAGTACTTC	CADLRTGSSYEQYF
TRBV7-3	-	TRBJ2-1	TRBD1	TGTGCCAGCAGCCGAACAGGGGTCGACAATGAGCAGTTCTTC	CASSRTGVDNEQFF
TRBV28	-	TRBJ1-2	-	TGTGCCAGCAGACCGGGTCCTAGCTATGGCTACACCTTC	CASRPGPSYGYTF
TRBV21-1	few	TRBJ1-1	-	TGTGCCAGCAGCTCACAACCGATCCGGGAGCGGGACACTGAAGCTTTCTTT	CASSSQPIRERDTEAFF
TRBV10-3	-	TRBJ2-7	-	TGTGCCATCAGTGATGACACGTCCTACGAGCAGTACTTC	CAISDDTSYEQYF
TRBV7-9	-	TRBJ1-5	-	TGTGCCAGCAGCGCGGGGAATAGCAATCAGCCCCAGCATTTT	CASSAGNSNQPQHF
TRBV18	-	TRBJ2-1	TRBD2	TGTGCCAGCTCACCCGTGCCGGGACTAGCGGGGGATGAGCAGTTCTTC	CASSPVPGLAGDEQFF
TRBV6-1	-	TRBJ1-5	TRBD1	TGTGCCAGCAGTGAGGTCGACAGGGTGGCTCAGCCCCAGCATTTT	CASSEVDRVAQPQHF
TRBV4-2	-	TRBJ2-3	TRBD2	TGTGCCAGCAGCCAAGATCTAGCGGGGGGTGGAGATACGCAGTATTTT	CASSQDLAGGGDTQYF
TRBV7-9	-	TRBJ2-7	-	TGTTCCAGCAGCTTAGCGATAGCGCTCGGTTCGGGCGAGCAGTACTTC	CSSSLAIALGSGEQYF
TRBV18	-	TRBJ1-4	-	TGTGCCAGCTCACCCGTCCGGGGACTAATTAATGAAAAACTGTTTTTT	CASSPVRGLINEKLFF
TRBV7-9	-	TRBJ2-5	-	TGTGCCAGCAGCCCGCCTGACAGGTTTCAAGAGACCCAGTACTTC	CASSPPDRFQETQYF
TRBV7-2	-	TRBJ2-7	TRBD2	TGTGCCAGCAGCTTAGAGGCTAGCGGGAACGAGCAGTACTTC	CASSLEASGNEQYF
TRBV27	-	TRBJ1-2	-	TGTGCCAGCAGTCTATATAGTCTGTACAGAGCTAACTATGGCTACACCTTC	CASSLYSLYRANYGYTF
TRBV19	-	TRBJ1-5	TRBD1	TGCGCCAGTAATCTTGGGACAGCTAGCAATCAGCCCCAGCATTTT	CASNLGTASNQPQHF
TRBV7-8	-	TRBJ2-7	TRBD1	TGTGCCAGCAGCACGGGACAGGGGATGTGGGAGCAGTACTTC	CASSTGQGMWEQYF
TRBV11-2	-	TRBJ2-1	-	TGTGCCAGCAGCTCTATAACCAACCCGTCCTACAATGAGCAGTTCTTC	CASSSITNPSYNEQFF
TRBV5-6	-	TRBJ2-5	-	TGTGCCAGCAGCTGGGACATAGAAGAGACCCAGTACTTC	CASSWDIEETQYF
TRBV27	-	TRBJ1-6	TRBD1	TGTGCCAGCAGTTTATACGACAGGGGGCCGAATCGGTTGGTCTATTCACCCCTCCACTTT	CASSLYDRGPNRLVYSPLHF
TRBV30	-	TRBJ1-1	-	TGTGCCGCCAGCAGGGTTGCCACTGAAGCTTTCTTT	CAASRVATEAFF
TRBV28	-	TRBJ2-7	TRBD1	TGTGCCACCCCTGGGGACAGGGGTACCTACGAGCAGTACTTC	CATPGDRGTYEQYF
TRBV4-1	-	TRBJ1-1	-	TGCGCCAGCAGCAGGGCAGGGGTGAACACTGAAGCTTTCTTT	CASSRAGVNTEAFF
TRBV4-3	-	TRBJ2-1	TRBD2	TGCGCCAGCAGCCAAGAAACCCTCGGGGGGGGGTCCTACAATGAGCAGTTCTTC	CASSQETLGGGSYNEQFF
TRBV6-4	once	TRBJ1-6	TRBD1	TGTGCCAGCAGCCGGGACAGGACGAATTCACCCCTCCACTTT	CASSRDRTNSPLHF